Here is one T cell receptor beta chain with its context. A J-beta primer mix and a sample-barcoded 5' primer were used in a second PCR of roughly 7 to 12 cycles. TCRdb reprocessed the 5' RACE reads via MiXCR and lists one record per CDR3 protein. This sample has about 1.5 million distinct CDR3 sequences; approximately 43% occur once, and the top ten carry roughly 3.7%. Per-sample PBMC isolation yielded at least 6.5 million cells. The record originates from a study of blood T cells in healthy people across ages. This clonotype was sampled from a woman aged 18-29 years in good health. Sequencing input: blood.

CDR3 DNA: TGCAGTACTCATAAAGGGGCCCATGGGCCCCAGCATTTT. It encodes CSTHKGAHGPQHF. V usage is TRBV20-1 and J usage is TRBJ1-5, with D maybe TRBD1 (5 bases). The CDR3 is 13 amino acids. Trimming removed 8 bases at V and 9 bases at J, with 20 bases between. The germline V gene has CDR1 DFQATT and CDR2 SNEGSKA (reference sequence).